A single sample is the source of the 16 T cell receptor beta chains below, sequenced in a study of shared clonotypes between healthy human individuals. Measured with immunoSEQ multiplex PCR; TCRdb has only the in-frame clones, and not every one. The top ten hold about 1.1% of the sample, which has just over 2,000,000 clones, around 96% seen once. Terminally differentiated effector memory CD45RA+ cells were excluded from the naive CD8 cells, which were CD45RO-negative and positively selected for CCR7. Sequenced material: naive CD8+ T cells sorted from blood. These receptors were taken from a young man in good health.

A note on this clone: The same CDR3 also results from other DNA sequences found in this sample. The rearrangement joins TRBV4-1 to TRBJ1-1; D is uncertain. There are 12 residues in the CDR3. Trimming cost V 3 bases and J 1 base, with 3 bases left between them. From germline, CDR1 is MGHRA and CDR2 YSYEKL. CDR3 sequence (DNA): TGCGCCAGCAGCCAGACGAACACTGAAGCTTTCTTT. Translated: CASSQTNTEAFF.

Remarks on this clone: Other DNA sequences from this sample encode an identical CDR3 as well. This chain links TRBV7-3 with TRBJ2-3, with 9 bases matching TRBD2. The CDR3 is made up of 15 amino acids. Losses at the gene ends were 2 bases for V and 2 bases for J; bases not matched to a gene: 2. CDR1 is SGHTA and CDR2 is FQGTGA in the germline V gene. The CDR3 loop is CASSLAGGPTDTQYF. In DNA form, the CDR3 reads TGTGCCAGCAGCTTAGCGGGGGGGCCCACAGATACGCAGTATTTT.

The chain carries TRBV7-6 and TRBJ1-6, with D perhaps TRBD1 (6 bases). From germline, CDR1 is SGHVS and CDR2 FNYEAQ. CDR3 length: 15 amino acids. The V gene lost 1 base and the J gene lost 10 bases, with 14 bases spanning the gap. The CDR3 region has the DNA TGTGCCAGCAGCTTAGGTACAGGGTTAGAGTCACCCCTCCACTTT. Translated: CASSLGTGLESPLHF.

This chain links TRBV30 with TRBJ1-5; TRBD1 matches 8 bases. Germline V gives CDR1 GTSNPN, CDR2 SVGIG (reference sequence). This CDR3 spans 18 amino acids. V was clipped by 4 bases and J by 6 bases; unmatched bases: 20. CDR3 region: CAWNRERTGRGKGQPQHF. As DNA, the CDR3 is TGTGCCTGGAACCGTGAAAGGACAGGGCGGGGGAAAGGTCAGCCCCAGCATTTT.

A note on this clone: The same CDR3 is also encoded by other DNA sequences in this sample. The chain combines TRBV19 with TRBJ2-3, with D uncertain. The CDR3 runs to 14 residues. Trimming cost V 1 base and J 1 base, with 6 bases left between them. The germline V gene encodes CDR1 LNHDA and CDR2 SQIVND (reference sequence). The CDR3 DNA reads TGTGCCAGTAGTATAGGAGAAGGCACAGATACGCAGTATTTT. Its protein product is CASSIGEGTDTQYF.

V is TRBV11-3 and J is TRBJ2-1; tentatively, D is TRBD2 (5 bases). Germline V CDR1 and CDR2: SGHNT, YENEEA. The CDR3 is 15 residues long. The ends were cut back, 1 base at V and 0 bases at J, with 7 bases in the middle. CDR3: CASSLGESSYNEQFF. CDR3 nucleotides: TGTGCCAGCAGCTTAGGGGAGAGCTCCTACAATGAGCAGTTCTTC.

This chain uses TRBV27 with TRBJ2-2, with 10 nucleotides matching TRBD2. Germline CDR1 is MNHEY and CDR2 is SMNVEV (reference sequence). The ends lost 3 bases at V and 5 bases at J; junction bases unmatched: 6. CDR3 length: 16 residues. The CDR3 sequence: CASSLLASGRTGELFF. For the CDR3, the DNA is TGTGCCAGCAGTTTGTTGGCTAGCGGGAGAACCGGGGAGCTGTTTTTT.

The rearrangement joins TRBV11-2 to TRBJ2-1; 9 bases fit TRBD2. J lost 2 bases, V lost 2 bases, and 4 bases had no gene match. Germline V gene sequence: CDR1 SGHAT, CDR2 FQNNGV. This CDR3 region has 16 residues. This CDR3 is CASSLSAGGTYNEQFF. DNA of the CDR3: TGTGCCAGCAGCTTAAGTGCGGGGGGGACCTACAATGAGCAGTTCTTC.

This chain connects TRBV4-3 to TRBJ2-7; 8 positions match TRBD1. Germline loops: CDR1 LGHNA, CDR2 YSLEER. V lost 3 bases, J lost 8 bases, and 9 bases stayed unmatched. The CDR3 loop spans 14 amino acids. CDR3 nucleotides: TGCGCCAGCAGCCACACTCAGGGGGCCCCGAAGCAGTACTTC. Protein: CASSHTQGAPKQYF.

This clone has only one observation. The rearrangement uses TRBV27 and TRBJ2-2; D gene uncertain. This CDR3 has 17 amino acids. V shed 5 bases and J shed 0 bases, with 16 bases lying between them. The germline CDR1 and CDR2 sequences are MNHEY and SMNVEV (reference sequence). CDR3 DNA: TGTGCCAGCAGTCTACAGACATTCAACCCGAACACCGGGGAGCTGTTTTTT. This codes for CASSLQTFNPNTGELFF.

CDR3: CASGLLAGYVLDTGELFF. In nucleotides, the CDR3 is TGTGCTAGTGGTTTGTTGGCAGGGTATGTGCTGGACACCGGGGAGCTGTTTTTT. This chain joins TRBV12-5 and TRBJ2-2; D possibly corresponds to TRBD1 (5 bases). V lost 2 bases to trimming and J lost 3 bases, with 19 bases between them. The length of the CDR3 is 18 residues. Germline CDR1 is LGHNT and CDR2 is FRNRAP.

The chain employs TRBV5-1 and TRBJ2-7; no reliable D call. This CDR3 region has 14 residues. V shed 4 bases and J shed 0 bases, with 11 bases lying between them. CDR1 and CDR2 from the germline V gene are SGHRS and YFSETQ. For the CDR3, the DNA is TGCGCCAGCAGCGCGGACGGCCACTCCTACGAGCAGTACTTC. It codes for CASSADGHSYEQYF.

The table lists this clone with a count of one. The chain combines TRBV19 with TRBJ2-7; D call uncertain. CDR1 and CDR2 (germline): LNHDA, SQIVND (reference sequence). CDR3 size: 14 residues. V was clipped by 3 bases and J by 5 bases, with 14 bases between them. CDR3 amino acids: CASSMAQKSHEQYF. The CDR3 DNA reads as TGTGCCAGTAGTATGGCTCAGAAATCCCACGAGCAGTACTTC.

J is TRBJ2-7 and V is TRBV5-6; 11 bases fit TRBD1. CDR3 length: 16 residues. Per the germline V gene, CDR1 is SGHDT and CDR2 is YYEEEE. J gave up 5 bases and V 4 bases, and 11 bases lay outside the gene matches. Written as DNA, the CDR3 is TGTGCCAGCAGCCCCTTCGGGGACAGGGGGTTCGACGAGCAGTACTTC. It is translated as CASSPFGDRGFDEQYF.

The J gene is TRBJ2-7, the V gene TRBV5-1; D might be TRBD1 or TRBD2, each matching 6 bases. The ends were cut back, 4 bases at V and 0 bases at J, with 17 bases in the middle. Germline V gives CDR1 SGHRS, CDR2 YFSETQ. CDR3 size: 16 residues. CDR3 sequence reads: CASSPLDGGSSYEQYF. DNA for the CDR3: TGCGCCAGCAGCCCCCTAGACGGGGGCAGCTCCTACGAGCAGTACTTC.

The CDR3 here is CASRGDTDTQYF. CDR3 nucleotides: TGCGCCAGCAGGGGGGACACAGATACGCAGTATTTT. The genes are TRBV10-2 and TRBJ2-3; D assignment may be TRBD1 or TRBD2 (5 bases each). Looked up from germline, CDR1 is WSHSY and CDR2 is SAAADI. The V end lost 6 bases, the J end lost 2 bases, and 6 bases lay between the germline ends. The CDR3 consists of 12 residues.